The clone carrying this T cell receptor (beta chain) has only a few counts. This record comes from a study of neurological immune-mediated disorders. TCRdb fed the 5' RACE reads into MiXCR, producing one record per CDR3 protein. This repertoire shows 35,000 to 50,000 distinct CDR3 sequences, about 2.5% found once; its top ten account for 2.4%. Germline assignment: CDR1 DFQATT and CDR2 SNEGSKA (reference sequence). V dropped 0 bases and J dropped 2 bases, with 11 bases sitting between them. The CDR3 is made up of 14 amino acids. What was sequenced was PBMCs. This sequence joins TRBV20-1 and TRBJ2-7; D uncertain. This clonotype was obtained from a man aged 50-59 years with multiple sclerosis. CDR3 nucleotides: TGCAGTGCTAGAGATCGCGGCAATACCTACGAGCAGTACTTC. Its translation: CSARDRGNTYEQYF.